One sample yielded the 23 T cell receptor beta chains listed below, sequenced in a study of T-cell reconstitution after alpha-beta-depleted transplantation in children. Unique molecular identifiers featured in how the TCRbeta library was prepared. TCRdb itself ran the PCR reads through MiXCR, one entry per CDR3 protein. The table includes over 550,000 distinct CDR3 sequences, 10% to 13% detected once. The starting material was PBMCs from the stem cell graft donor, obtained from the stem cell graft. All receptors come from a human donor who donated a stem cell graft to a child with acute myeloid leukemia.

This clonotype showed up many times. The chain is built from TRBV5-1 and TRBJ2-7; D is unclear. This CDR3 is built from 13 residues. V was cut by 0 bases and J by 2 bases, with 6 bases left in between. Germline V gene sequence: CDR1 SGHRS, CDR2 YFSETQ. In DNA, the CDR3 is TGCGCCAGCAGCTTGGAGACGGCCTACGAGCAGTACTTC. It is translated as CASSLETAYEQYF.

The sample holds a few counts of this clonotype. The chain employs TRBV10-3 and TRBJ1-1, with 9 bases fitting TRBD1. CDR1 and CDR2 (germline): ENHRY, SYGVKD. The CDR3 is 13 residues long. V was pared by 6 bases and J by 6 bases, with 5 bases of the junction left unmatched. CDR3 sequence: CAISGTGTSEAFF. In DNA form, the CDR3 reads TGTGCCATCAGCGGGACAGGGACCTCTGAAGCTTTCTTT.

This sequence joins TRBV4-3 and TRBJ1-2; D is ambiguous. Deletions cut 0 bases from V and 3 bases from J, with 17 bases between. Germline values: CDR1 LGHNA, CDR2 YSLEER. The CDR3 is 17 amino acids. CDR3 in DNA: TGCGCCAGCAGCCAAGATCACCGGCAGCCTTTACACTATGGCTACACCTTC. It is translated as CASSQDHRQPLHYGYTF.

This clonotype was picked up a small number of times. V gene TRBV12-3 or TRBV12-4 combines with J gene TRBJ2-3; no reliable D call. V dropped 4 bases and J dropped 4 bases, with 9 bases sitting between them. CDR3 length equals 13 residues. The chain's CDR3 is CASSSTQADTQYF. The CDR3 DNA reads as TGTGCCAGCAGTTCAACCCAGGCAGATACGCAGTATTTT.

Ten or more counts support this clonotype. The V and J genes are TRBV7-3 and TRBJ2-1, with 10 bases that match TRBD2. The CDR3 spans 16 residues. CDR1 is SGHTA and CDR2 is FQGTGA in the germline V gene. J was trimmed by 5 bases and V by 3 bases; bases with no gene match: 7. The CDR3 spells CASSFSSGRNNNEQFF. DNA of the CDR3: TGTGCCAGCAGCTTCTCTAGCGGGAGAAACAACAATGAGCAGTTCTTC.

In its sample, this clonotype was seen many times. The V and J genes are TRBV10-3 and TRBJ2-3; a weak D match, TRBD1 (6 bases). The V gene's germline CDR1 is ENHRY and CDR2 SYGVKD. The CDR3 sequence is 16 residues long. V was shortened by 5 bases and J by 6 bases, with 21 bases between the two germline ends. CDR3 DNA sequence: TGTGCCATCAGTCCCACTAACTCCCGTGACAGGGATACGCAGTATTTT. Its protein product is CAISPTNSRDRDTQYF.

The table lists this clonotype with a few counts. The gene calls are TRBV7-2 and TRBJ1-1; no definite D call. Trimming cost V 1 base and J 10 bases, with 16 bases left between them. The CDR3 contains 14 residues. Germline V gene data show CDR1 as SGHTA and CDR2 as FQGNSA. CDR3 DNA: TGTGCCAGCAGCTTAGATCGGCAACCCATGGGAGCTTTCTTT. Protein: CASSLDRQPMGAFF.

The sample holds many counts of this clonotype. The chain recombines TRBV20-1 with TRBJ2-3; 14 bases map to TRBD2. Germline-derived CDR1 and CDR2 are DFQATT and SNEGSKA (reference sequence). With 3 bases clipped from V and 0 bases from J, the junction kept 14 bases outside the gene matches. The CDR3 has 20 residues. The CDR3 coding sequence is TGCAGTGCTAGTAGGACCCCTGGACTAGCGGGAGGAGGGAGCACAGATACGCAGTATTTT. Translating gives CSASRTPGLAGGGSTDTQYF.

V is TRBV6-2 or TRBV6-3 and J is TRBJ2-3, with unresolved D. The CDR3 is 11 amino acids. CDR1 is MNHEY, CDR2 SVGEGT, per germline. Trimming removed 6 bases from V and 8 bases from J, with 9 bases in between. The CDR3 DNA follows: TGTGCCAGCAGCTCCGTCAGTACGCAGTATTTT. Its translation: CASSSVSTQYF.

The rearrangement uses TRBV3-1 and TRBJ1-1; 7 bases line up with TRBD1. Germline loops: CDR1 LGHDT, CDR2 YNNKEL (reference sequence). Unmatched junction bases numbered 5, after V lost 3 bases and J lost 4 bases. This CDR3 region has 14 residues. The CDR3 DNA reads TGTGCCAGCAGCCAGAACAGGGGAATCACTGAAGCTTTCTTT. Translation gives CASSQNRGITEAFF. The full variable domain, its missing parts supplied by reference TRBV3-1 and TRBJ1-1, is DTAVSQTPKYLVTQMGNDKSIKCEQNLGHDTMYWYKQDSKKFLKIMFSYNNKELIINETVPNRFSPKSPDKAHLNLHINSLELGDSAVYFCASSQNRGITEAFFGQGTRLTVV.

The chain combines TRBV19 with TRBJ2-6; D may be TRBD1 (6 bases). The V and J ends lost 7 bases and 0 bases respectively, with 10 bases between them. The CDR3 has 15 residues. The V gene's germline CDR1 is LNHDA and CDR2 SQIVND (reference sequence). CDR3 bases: TGTGCCAGTATAGAAGGGGGCTCTGGGGCCAACGTCCTGACTTTC. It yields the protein CASIEGGSGANVLTF.

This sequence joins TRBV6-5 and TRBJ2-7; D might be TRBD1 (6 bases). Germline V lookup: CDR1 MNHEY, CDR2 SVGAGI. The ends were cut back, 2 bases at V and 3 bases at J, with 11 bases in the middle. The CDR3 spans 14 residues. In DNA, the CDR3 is TGTGCCAGCAGTTACCAGGACAGTGGCTACGAGCAGTACTTC. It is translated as CASSYQDSGYEQYF.

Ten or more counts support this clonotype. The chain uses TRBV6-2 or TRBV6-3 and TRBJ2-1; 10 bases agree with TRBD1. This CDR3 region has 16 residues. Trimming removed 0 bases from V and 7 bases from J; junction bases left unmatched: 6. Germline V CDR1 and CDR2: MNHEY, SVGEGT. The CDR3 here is CASSYSTTGGPNEQFF. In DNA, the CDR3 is TGTGCCAGCAGTTACTCGACGACAGGGGGCCCGAATGAGCAGTTCTTC.

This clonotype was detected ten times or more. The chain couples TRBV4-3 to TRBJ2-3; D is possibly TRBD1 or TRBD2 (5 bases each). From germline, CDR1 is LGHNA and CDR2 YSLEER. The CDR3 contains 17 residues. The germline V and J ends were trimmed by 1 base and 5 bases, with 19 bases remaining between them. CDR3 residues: CASSQGTAGSRGDTQYF. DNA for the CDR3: TGCGCCAGCAGCCAAGGGACTGCAGGGAGTCGAGGAGATACGCAGTATTTT.

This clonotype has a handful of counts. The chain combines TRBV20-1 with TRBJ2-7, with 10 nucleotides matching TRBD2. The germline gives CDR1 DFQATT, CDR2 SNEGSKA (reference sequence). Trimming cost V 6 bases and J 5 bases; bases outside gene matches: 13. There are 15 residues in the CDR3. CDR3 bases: TGCAGTGCGGGCCCCTCTACTAGCGGGAACGACGAGCAGTACTTC. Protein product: CSAGPSTSGNDEQYF.

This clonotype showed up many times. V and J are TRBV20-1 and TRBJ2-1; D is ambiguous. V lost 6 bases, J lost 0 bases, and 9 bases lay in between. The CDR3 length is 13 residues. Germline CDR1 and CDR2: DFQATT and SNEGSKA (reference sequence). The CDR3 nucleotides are TGCAGTGCCCCGACTGGCTCCTACAATGAGCAGTTCTTC. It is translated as CSAPTGSYNEQFF.

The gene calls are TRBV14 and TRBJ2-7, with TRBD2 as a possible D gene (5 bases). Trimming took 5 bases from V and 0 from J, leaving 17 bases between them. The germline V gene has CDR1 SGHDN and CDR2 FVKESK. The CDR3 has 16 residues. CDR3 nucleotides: TGTGCCAGCAGCTCCAGGAGCAGCGGAGTCTCCTACGAGCAGTACTTC. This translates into CASSSRSSGVSYEQYF. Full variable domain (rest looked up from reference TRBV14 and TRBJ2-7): EAGVTQFPSHSVIEKGQTVTLRCDPISGHDNLYWYRRVMGKEIKFLLHFVKESKQDESGMPNNRFLAERTGGTYSTLKVQPAELEDSGVYFCASSSRSSGVSYEQYFGPGTRLTVT.

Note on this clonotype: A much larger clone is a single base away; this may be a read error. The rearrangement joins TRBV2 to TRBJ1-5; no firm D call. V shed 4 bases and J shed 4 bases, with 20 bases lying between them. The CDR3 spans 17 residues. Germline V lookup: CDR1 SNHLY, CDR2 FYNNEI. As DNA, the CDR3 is TGTGCCAGCAGTGCGGGGTTGAGCTTGAGCGCGAATCAGCCCCAGCATTTT. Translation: CASSAGLSLSANQPQHF.

CDR3 coding DNA: TGTGCCAGCATCGACATGGGGGCATTAGGGGGCAATGAGCAGTTCTTC. Its protein is CASIDMGALGGNEQFF. V and J are TRBV6-1 and TRBJ2-1; perhaps TRBD1 as D (6 bases). This CDR3 is 16 amino acids long. The germline V gene has CDR1 MNHNS and CDR2 SASEGT. Trimming removed 7 bases at V and 6 bases at J, with 22 bases between.

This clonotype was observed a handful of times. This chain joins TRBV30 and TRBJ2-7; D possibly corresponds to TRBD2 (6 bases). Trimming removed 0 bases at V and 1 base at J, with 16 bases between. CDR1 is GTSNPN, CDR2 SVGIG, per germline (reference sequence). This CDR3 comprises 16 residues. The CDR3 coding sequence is TGTGCCTGGAGTGTAAGCAAGAGGGGACTTTCCTACGAGCAGTACTTC. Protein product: CAWSVSKRGLSYEQYF.

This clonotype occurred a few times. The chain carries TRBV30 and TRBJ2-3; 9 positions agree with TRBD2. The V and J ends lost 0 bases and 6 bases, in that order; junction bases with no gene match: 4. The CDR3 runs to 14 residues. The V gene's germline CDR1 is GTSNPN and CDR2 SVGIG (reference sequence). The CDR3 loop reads CAWSVRAGGDTQYF. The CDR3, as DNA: TGTGCCTGGAGTGTACGGGCGGGAGGGGATACGCAGTATTTT.

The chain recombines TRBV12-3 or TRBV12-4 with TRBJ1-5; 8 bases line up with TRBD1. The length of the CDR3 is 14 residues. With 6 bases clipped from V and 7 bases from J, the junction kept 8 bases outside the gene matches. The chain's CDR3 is CASRKDRERQPQHF. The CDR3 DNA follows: TGTGCCAGCAGAAAGGACAGGGAGCGACAGCCCCAGCATTTT.

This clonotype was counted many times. The CDR3 here is CASSLVPGRNTIYF. The CDR3 bases are TGTGCCAGCAGCTTAGTTCCAGGGAGAAACACCATATATTTT. The chain combines TRBV7-2 with TRBJ1-3, with a weak D call TRBD1 (5 bases). The germline CDR1 and CDR2 sequences are SGHTA and FQGNSA. V was clipped by 1 base and J by 5 bases, with 9 bases between them. CDR3 size: 14 residues.